This T cell receptor beta chain came from a study of beta chain features in type 1 diabetes. The table lists this clone with many counts. Its target is unknown. The study reverse transcribed the entire isolated RNA, so it sequenced expressed TCRB transcripts. TCRdb's table, derived via immunoSEQ multiplex PCR, lists solely in-frame clones and lacks some. The repertoire holds around 320,000 clones, roughly 15% seen once, with under 8.5% in the top ten. Study conclusions and caveats: The similarity of naive, central memory and Treg TCRB repertoires appeared greater among patients than among healthy donors.

The ends lost 2 bases at V and 5 bases at J; junction bases unmatched: 5. The CDR3 is 15 amino acids. Germline assignment: CDR1 LGHNA and CDR2 YSLEER. This TCR came from a young man in good health. The chain combines TRBV4-3 with TRBJ2-5; 10 bases are shared with TRBD2. Specimen: central memory CD4+ T cells from blood. CDR3 nucleotide sequence: TGCGCCAGCAGCCAAAGCGGGAGGGCCGAGGAGACCCAGTACTTC. This gives the protein CASSQSGRAEETQYF.